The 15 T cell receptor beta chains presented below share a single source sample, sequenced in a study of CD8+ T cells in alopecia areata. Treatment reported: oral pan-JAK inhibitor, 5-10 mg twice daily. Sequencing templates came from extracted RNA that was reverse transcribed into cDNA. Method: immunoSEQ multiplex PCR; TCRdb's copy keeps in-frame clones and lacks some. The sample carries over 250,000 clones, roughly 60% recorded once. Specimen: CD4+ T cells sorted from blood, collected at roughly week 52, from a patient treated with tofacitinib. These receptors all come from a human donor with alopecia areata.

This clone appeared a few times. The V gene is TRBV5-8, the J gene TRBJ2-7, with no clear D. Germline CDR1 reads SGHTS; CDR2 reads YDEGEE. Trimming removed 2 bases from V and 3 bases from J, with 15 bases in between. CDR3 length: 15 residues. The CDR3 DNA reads TGTGCCAGCAGCTTAGGACGGCTCATGGGCTACGAGCAGTACTTC. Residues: CASSLGRLMGYEQYF.

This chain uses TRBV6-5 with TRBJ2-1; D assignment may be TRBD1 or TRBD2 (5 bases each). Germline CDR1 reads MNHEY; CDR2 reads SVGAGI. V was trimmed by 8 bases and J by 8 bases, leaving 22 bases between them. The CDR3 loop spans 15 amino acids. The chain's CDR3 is CASASPGRRLDEQFF. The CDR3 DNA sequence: TGTGCCAGCGCGTCTCCGGGACGGCGGTTGGATGAGCAGTTCTTC.

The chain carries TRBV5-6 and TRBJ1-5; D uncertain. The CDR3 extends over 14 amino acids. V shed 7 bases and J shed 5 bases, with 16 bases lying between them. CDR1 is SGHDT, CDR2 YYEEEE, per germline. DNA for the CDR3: TGTGCCAGCCATCGAAGAGGTTCCGATCAGCCCCAGCATTTT. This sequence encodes CASHRRGSDQPQHF. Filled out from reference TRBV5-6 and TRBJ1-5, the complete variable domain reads DAGVTQSPTHLIKTRGQQVTLRCSPKSGHDTVSWYQQALGQGPQFIFQYYEEEERQRGNFPDRFSGHQFPNYSSELNVNALLLGDSALYLCASHRRGSDQPQHFGDGTRLSIL.

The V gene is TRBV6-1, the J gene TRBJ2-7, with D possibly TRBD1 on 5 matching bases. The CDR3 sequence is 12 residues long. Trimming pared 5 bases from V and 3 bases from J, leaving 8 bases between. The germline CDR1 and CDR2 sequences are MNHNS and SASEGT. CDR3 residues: CASSQQVYEQYF. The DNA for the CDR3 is TGTGCCAGCAGTCAACAGGTCTACGAGCAGTACTTC.

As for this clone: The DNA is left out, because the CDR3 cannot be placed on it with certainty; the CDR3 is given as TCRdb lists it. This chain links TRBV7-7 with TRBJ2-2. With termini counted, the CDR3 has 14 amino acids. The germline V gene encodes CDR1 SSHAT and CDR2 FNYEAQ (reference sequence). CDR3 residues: CASSSTLGAGELFF.

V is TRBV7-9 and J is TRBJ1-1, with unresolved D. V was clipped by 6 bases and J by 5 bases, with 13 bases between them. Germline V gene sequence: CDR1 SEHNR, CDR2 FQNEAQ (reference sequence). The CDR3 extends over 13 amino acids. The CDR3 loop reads CASREVGETEAFF. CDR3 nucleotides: TGTGCCAGCAGAGAGGTTGGGGAAACTGAAGCTTTCTTT.

In nucleotides, the CDR3 is TGCGCCAGCAGCTTGGGGACGGATCAGCCCCAGCATTTT. Protein product: CASSLGTDQPQHF. The V gene is TRBV5-1, the J gene TRBJ1-5; D is ambiguous. The length of the CDR3 is 13 residues. Between the trimmed V and J ends, which lost 0 bases and 5 bases, there was a span of 6 bases. From germline, CDR1 is SGHRS and CDR2 YFSETQ. The entire variable domain, with the rest obtained from reference TRBV5-1 and TRBJ1-5, is as follows: KAGVTQTPRYLIKTRGQQVTLSCSPISGHRSVSWYQQTPGQGLQFLFEYFSETQRNKGNFPGRFSGRQFSNSRSEMNVSTLELGDSALYLCASSLGTDQPQHFGDGTRLSIL.

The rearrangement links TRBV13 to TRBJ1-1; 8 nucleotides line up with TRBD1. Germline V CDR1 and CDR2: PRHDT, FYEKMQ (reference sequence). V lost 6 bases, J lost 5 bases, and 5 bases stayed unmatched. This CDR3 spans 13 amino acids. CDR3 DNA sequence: TGTGCCAGCAGACGTGACAGGGGAACTGAAGCTTTCTTT. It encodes CASRRDRGTEAFF.

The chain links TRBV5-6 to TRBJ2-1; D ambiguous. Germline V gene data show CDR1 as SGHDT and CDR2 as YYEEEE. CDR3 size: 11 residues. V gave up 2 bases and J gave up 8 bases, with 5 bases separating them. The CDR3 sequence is CASSFAYEQFF. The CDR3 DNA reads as TGTGCCAGCAGCTTTGCGTATGAGCAGTTCTTC.

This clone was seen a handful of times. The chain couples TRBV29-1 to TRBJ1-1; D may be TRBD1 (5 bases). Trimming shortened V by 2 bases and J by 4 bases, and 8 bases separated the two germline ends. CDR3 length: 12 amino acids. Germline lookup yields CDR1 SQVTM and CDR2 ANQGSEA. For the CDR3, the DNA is TGCAGCGTTGAACGGGGGGTCACTGAAGCTTTCTTT. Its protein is CSVERGVTEAFF.

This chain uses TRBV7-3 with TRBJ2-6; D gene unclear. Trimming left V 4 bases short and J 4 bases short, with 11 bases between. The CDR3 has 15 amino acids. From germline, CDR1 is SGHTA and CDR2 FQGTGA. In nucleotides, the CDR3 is TGTGCCAGCAGCTCCCCCGCGGCCGGGGCCAACGTCCTGACTTTC. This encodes CASSSPAAGANVLTF. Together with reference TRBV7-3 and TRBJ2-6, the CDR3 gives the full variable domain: GAGVSQTPSNKVTEKGKYVELRCDPISGHTALYWYRQSLGQGPEFLIYFQGTGAADDSGLPNDRFFAVRPEGSVSTLKIQRTERGDSAVYLCASSSPAAGANVLTFGAGSRLTVL.

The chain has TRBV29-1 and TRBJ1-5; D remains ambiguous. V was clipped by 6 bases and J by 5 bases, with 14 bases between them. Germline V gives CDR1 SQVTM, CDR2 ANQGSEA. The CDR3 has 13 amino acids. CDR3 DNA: TGCAGCGTAGGGTGGGGAAGGGATCAGCCCCAGCATTTT. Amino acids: CSVGWGRDQPQHF.

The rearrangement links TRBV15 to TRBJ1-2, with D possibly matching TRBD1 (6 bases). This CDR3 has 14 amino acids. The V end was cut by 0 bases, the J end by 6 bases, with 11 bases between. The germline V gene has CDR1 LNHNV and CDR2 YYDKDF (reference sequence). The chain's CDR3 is CATSRESSGDGYTF. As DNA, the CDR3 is TGTGCCACCAGCAGAGAAAGTTCAGGGGATGGCTACACCTTC.

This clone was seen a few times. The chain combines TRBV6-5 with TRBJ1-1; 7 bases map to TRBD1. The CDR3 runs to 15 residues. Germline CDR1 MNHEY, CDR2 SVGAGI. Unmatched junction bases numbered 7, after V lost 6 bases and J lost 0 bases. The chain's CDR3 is CASSLQDRLNTEAFF. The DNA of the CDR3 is TGTGCCAGCAGCCTACAGGACAGGTTGAACACTGAAGCTTTCTTT.

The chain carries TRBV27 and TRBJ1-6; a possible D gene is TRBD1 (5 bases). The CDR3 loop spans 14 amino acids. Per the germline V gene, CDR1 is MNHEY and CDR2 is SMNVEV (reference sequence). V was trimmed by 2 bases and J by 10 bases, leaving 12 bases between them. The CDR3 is CASSLEGRGSPLHF. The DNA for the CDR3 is TGTGCCAGCAGTTTAGAGGGACGGGGATCACCCCTCCACTTT.